The TCR beta chain under discussion was sequenced for a study of blood T cell repertoires in COVID-19. As for the study in general: Acute and convalescent COVID-19 samples came from the United States, Italy and Spain.

The CDR3 sequence is 22 residues long. The data were produced by immunoSEQ multiplex PCR, yet TCRdb's version contains in-frame clones alone and is incomplete. The table shows 75,000 to 95,000 clones, with 80% occurring only once. The sequencing input was peripheral blood. The TCR comes from a middle-aged woman with active or convalescent COVID-19. The rearrangement links TRBV21-1 to TRBJ2-1; the table's D call, TRBD1, was not checked against the DNA. TRBV21-1 is classified as a pseudogene. CDR3 nucleotide sequence: TGTGCCAGCAGCAAAGCGCTTTGTAGGGGGCAGGGTCTTCTTTCGACCCACAATGAGCAGTTCTTC. Its protein is CASSKALCRGQGLLSTHNEQFF.